The 21 T cell receptor beta chains reported below all come from one sample, sequenced in a study of tumor and adjacent non-tumor tissue in lung cancer. No cell sorting was done before RNA was extracted from the tissue. A modified ARM-PCR protocol with three rounds of nested PCR amplified TCRbeta. From the multiplex PCR reads, TCRdb called clonotypes with MiXCR, one entry per CDR3 protein. The data show about 110,000 distinct CDR3 sequences, approximately 87% seen once. Sequenced sample: lung tumor tissue. These receptors were collected from a man aged 70-80 years with non-small cell lung cancer.

The chain employs TRBV5-6 and TRBJ1-1; 8 positions agree with TRBD1. Losses at the gene ends were 1 base for V and 0 bases for J; bases not matched to a gene: 5. Germline V lookup: CDR1 SGHDT, CDR2 YYEEEE. The length of the CDR3 is 16 residues. CDR3: CASSLSGQVMNTEAFF. The CDR3 nucleotides are TGTGCCAGCAGCTTGTCGGGACAGGTAATGAACACTGAAGCTTTCTTT.

CDR3 sequence reads: CASTSDEDHTF. The CDR3 nucleotides read TGTGCCAGTACTTCAGACGAAGACCACACCTTC. The rearrangement uses TRBV12-3 or TRBV12-4 and TRBJ1-2, with D uncertain. The CDR3 spans 11 residues. Trimming removed 9 bases from V and 12 bases from J, with 17 bases in between.

In regard to this clonotype: Germline and junction disagree at one end, which may indicate a read error. The rearrangement uses TRBV10-1 and TRBJ2-1; 10 positions match TRBD2. From germline, CDR1 is WNHNN and CDR2 SYGVQD (reference sequence). This CDR3 has 15 residues. The DNA for the CDR3 is TGCGCTAGCAGCGCGGGACTAGCGAGGAAGGATGAGCAGATCTTC. Protein product: CASSAGLARKDEQIF.

As concerns this clonotype: The germline gene is not matched at one end of the junction; a read error may be the cause. CDR3 amino acids: CVSSPMIVSVYEHYF. The CDR3 DNA reads as TGTGTCAGCAGCCCGATGATAGTTTCCGTGTACGAGCACTACTTC. The V gene is TRBV11-3, the J gene TRBJ2-7; D is unclear. The CDR3 is 15 residues long. Germline CDR1 reads SGHNT; CDR2 reads YENEEA.

The CDR3 region is CSLQLVPSVETQYF. Here the CDR3 DNA reads TGCAGTTTACAACTAGTGCCGAGCGTGGAGACCCAGTACTTC. V and J are TRBV20-1 and TRBJ2-5; TRBD2 is a possible D gene (5 bases). Germline V gene data show CDR1 as DFQATT and CDR2 as SNEGSKA (reference sequence). The CDR3 is 14 amino acids. V was shortened by 8 bases and J by 5 bases, with 21 bases between the two germline ends.

With respect to this clonotype: At one end, the junction sequence differs from germline, possibly due to a read error. The chain is built from TRBV6-1 and TRBJ1-1; D is unclear. Germline loops: CDR1 MNHNS, CDR2 SASEGT. CDR3 length: 14 residues. The CDR3: CVSTEDRRHTEAFF. CDR3 nucleotide sequence: TGTGTCAGCACCGAAGATAGGCGGCACACTGAAGCTTTCTTT.

About this clonotype itself: Compared with germline, one end of the junction differs, possibly owing to a read error. The chain has TRBV20-1 and TRBJ1-5; possible D gene TRBD1, 6 bases. Germline V gene lookup returns CDR1 DFQATT and CDR2 SNEGSKA (reference sequence). CDR3 length: 14 residues. CDR3 amino acids: CSVQIPGDNQPQHF. As DNA, the CDR3 is TGCAGTGTCCAAATACCCGGGGACAATCAGCCCCAGCATTTC.

V usage is TRBV2 and J usage is TRBJ2-4; possible D gene TRBD2, 5 bases. This CDR3 region has 12 residues. Trimming removed 1 base at V and 8 bases at J, with 6 bases between. CDR1 and CDR2 from the germline V gene are SNHLY and FYNNEI. CDR3 nucleotide sequence: TGTGCCAGCAGTGAAGAGAGGGACATTCAGTACTTC. Protein sequence: CASSEERDIQYF.

V gene TRBV5-1 combines with J gene TRBJ2-7, with a tentative D call TRBD1 (6 bases). The V gene's germline CDR1 is SGHRS and CDR2 YFSETQ. The CDR3 spans 15 residues. In DNA form, the CDR3 reads TGCGCCAGCAGCTTGGACCCCGGGACACTTTACGATCAGTACGTC. Translation: CASSLDPGTLYDQYV.

This clonotype was seen at least ten times. V and J are TRBV2 and TRBJ2-2; no clear D gene. Germline CDR1 SNHLY, CDR2 FYNNEI. V shed 10 bases and J shed 5 bases, with 17 bases lying between them. This CDR3 has 14 amino acids. The CDR3 coding sequence is TGTGCCAACTCCTTGGCAGGAGATACCGGGGAGCTGTTTTTT. Residues: CANSLAGDTGELFF.

Turning to this clonotype: One end of the junction does not line up with germline, which may come from a read error. The rearrangement uses TRBV9 and TRBJ2-6, with D perhaps matching TRBD1 or TRBD2 (5 bases each). The CDR3 has 14 residues. Germline loops: CDR1 SGDLS, CDR2 YYNGEE. The CDR3 spells CASSVRTGANVLSF. The CDR3 DNA is TGTGCCAGCAGCGTCAGGACTGGGGCCAACGTCCTGTCTTTC.

This clonotype was observed once. The gene calls are TRBV12-3 or TRBV12-4 and TRBJ2-7, with 7 nucleotides matching TRBD2. The CDR3 has 17 residues. After removal of 3 bases from V and 9 bases from J, the junction contained 20 bases not matched to a gene. The CDR3 nucleotides read TGTGCCAGCAGTTTTCGGCTAGCGGCAACGAGCTCCCACGTGCAGTACTTC. It encodes CASSFRLAATSSHVQYF.

Comment on this clonotype: One end of the junction fails to match germline, which may point to a read error. This rearrangement joins TRBV11-2 to TRBJ1-6; D remains ambiguous. The germline V gene encodes CDR1 SGHAT and CDR2 FQNNGV. This CDR3 comprises 18 residues. CDR3 in amino acids: CASSSRRGGSSYNSPLHF. The CDR3, as DNA: TGTGCCAGCAGCTCACGACGGGGAGGAAGCTCCTATAATTCACCTCTCCACTTT.

This clonotype was seen a few times. The V call is TRBV11-2, the J call TRBJ2-1, with D possibly matching TRBD1 (5 bases). The CDR3 is 14 amino acids. CDR1 and CDR2 from the germline V gene are SGHAT and FQNNGV. V gave up 8 bases and J gave up 3 bases, with 14 bases separating them. This chain's CDR3 is CASGATTIYNEQFF. CDR3 bases: TGTGCCAGCGGGGCCACTACCATCTACAATGAGCAGTTCTTC.

To note about this clonotype: A read error may produce the germline difference seen at one junction end. The V gene is TRBV12-3 or TRBV12-4, the J gene TRBJ1-2; D remains ambiguous. CDR3 size: 11 residues. The DNA of the CDR3 is TGTACCAGCACCCTGGAACATGGCTACACCTTC. Amino acid sequence: CTSTLEHGYTF.

Worth noting for this clonotype: Compared with germline, one end of the junction differs, possibly owing to a read error. The V call is TRBV11-2, the J call TRBJ2-2; 8 bases agree with TRBD2. Germline CDR1 is SGHAT and CDR2 is FQNNGV. The CDR3 is made up of 15 amino acids. CDR3 region: CAGSPLSGGNGELFF. The CDR3 bases are TGTGCCGGCAGCCCCCTATCGGGGGGGAACGGGGAGCTGTTTTTT.

For this clonotype: Given a much more abundant clone one base away, this may be a read error. Likely a read error: the CDR3 ends without its conserved phenylalanine or tryptophan. CDR3 in amino acids: CASSLVDTQYL. CDR3 in DNA: TGTGCCAGCAGCTTAGTAGATACGCAGTATTTA. The rearrangement uses TRBV11-1 and TRBJ2-3; no clear D. With 1 base removed from V and 5 bases from J, the gap between germline ends came to 1 base. CDR3 length: 11 residues. Germline CDR1 reads SGHAT; CDR2 reads FQDESV (reference sequence).

Relative to its sample, this clonotype is medium-sized. The chain links TRBV5-4 to TRBJ1-1, with 8 nucleotides matching TRBD1. Germline assignment: CDR1 SGHNT and CDR2 YYREEE (reference sequence). The J segment lost 1 base and the V segment lost 2 bases, leaving 1 base of the junction unmatched. The length of the CDR3 is 14 residues. Written as DNA, the CDR3 is TGTGCCAGCAGCTTCGACAGGGGGAACACTGAAGCTTTCTTT. This translates into CASSFDRGNTEAFF.

The chain recombines TRBV10-2 with TRBJ1-2; D gene ambiguous. This CDR3 spans 15 amino acids. The germline V gene encodes CDR1 WSHSY and CDR2 SAAADI. The CDR3 region has the DNA TGCTCCGGCAGTGAGTCGAGGGATCAGAGCTATGGCTACACCTTC. Protein: CSGSESRDQSYGYTF.

The chain couples TRBV6-1 to TRBJ1-1; D gene uncertain. The V end lost 2 bases, the J end lost 3 bases, and 13 bases lay between the germline ends. Germline CDR1 reads MNHNS; CDR2 reads SASEGT. The CDR3 covers 15 residues. The CDR3 loop reads CASSERMNLDTEAFF. CDR3 in DNA: TGTGCCAGCAGTGAACGAATGAACTTGGACACTGAAGCTTTCTTT.

A word on this clonotype: The junction departs from germline at one end; a sequencing error may be responsible. The rearrangement links TRBV6-6 to TRBJ2-7; 7 positions agree with TRBD1. CDR1 and CDR2 from the germline V gene are MNHNY and SVGAGI (reference sequence). The CDR3 length is 14 residues. Here the CDR3 reads CASSLDRTSYEQYF. CDR3 nucleotide sequence: TGTGCCAGCAGTTTGGACAGGACATCCTACGAGCAGTATTTC.